The 32 T cell receptor beta chains below come from one sample, sequenced in a study of radiation and T cells in renal cell carcinoma. Described time point: blood 4 weeks post-SBRT, at nephrectomy. The treatment was: 15 Gy SBRT to primary tumor, nephrectomy 4 weeks later. Generated by immunoSEQ multiplex PCR, the TCRdb table keeps only in-frame clones and is missing some. Of 150,000 or so clones in the sample, around 89% were seen once. Sequenced material: blood, taken from a patient whose treatment included radiotherapy and nephrectomy. The receptors come from a woman aged 50 to 65 with renal cell carcinoma.

The gene calls are TRBV5-6 and TRBJ1-2; D perhaps matches TRBD1 (6 bases). Germline V gene data show CDR1 as SGHDT and CDR2 as YYEEEE. The CDR3 sequence is 14 residues long. V gave up 6 bases and J gave up 4 bases, with 16 bases separating them. CDR3 loop: CASTVDSRLYGYTF. The CDR3 DNA follows: TGTGCCAGCACCGTGGACAGTAGGCTCTATGGCTACACCTTC.

The gene calls are TRBV7-3 and TRBJ2-7; D is unclear. V lost 5 bases, J lost 0 bases, and 17 bases lay in between. Per germline, CDR1 SGHTA and CDR2 FQGTGA. The CDR3 has 16 residues. CDR3 DNA: TGTGCCAGCAGCCCCCGCAGTTGGGGAAACTCCTACGAGCAGTACTTC. Encoded protein: CASSPRSWGNSYEQYF.

The gene calls are TRBV29-1 and TRBJ1-2; 8 bases align to TRBD1. Per germline, CDR1 SQVTM and CDR2 ANQGSEA. V was pared by 6 bases and J by 8 bases, with 5 bases of the junction left unmatched. The CDR3 runs 11 residues. CDR3 protein: CSVIQGEGYTF. CDR3 DNA: TGCAGCGTCATACAGGGGGAAGGCTACACCTTC.

This chain connects TRBV18 to TRBJ2-5, with a weak D call TRBD1 (6 bases). The germline V and J ends were trimmed by 1 base and 5 bases, with 11 bases remaining between them. The CDR3 runs to 14 residues. Germline-derived CDR1 and CDR2 are KGHSH and LQKENI. CDR3 residues: CASSPQQGRETQYF. DNA of the CDR3: TGTGCCAGCTCACCACAACAGGGAAGGGAGACCCAGTACTTC.

The V and J genes are TRBV10-2 and TRBJ1-2; the D is unclear. The CDR3 length is 11 residues. Looked up from germline, CDR1 is WSHSY and CDR2 is SAAADI. Deletions cut 4 bases from V and 4 bases from J, with 4 bases between. The DNA of the CDR3 is TGCGCCAGCAGTGGTTTCTATGGCTACACCTTC. It yields the protein CASSGFYGYTF.

The chain links TRBV5-1 to TRBJ2-6, with 8 bases that match TRBD1. The germline V gene encodes CDR1 SGHRS and CDR2 YFSETQ. This CDR3 contains 16 residues. The trim removed 6 bases at V and 2 bases at J, leaving 7 bases unmatched. CDR3 bases: TGCGCCAGCATGGGAAGGACAGGGCCTGGGGCCAACGTCCTGACTTTC. It encodes CASMGRTGPGANVLTF.

V and J are TRBV5-1 and TRBJ1-1, with TRBD1 identical over 7 bases. The V gene's germline CDR1 is SGHRS and CDR2 YFSETQ. J was trimmed by 0 bases and V by 4 bases; bases with no gene match: 3. CDR3 size: 14 residues. The CDR3 region is CASSPGQMNTEAFF. The CDR3 DNA sequence: TGCGCCAGCAGCCCGGGACAGATGAACACTGAAGCTTTCTTT.

The rearrangement uses TRBV9 and TRBJ2-5; 7 nucleotides agree with TRBD2. CDR1 SGDLS and CDR2 YYNGEE come from the germline V gene. With 0 bases clipped from V and 5 bases from J, the junction kept 13 bases outside the gene matches. The CDR3 runs to 17 residues. CDR3 in amino acids: CASSVEGAGRVGETQYF. CDR3 nucleotide sequence: TGTGCCAGCAGCGTAGAAGGCGCGGGGAGGGTCGGGGAGACCCAGTACTTC.

The chain links TRBV6-5 to TRBJ1-4; TRBD1 might be the D (6 bases). The CDR3 runs to 14 residues. CDR1 and CDR2 from the germline V gene are MNHEY and SVGAGI. V was clipped by 5 bases and J by 5 bases, with 12 bases between them. The CDR3: CASSIQGQNEKLFF. CDR3 in DNA: TGTGCCAGCAGTATACAGGGCCAGAATGAAAAACTGTTTTTT.

The chain links TRBV19 to TRBJ2-2; possibly TRBD2 for D (6 bases). This CDR3 spans 14 amino acids. With 7 bases removed from V and 8 bases from J, the gap between germline ends came to 17 bases. CDR1 is LNHDA, CDR2 SQIVND, per germline (reference sequence). CDR3 bases: TGTGCCAGTATTGGGAGGACACTGGCAGGGGAGCTGTTTTTT. Its protein product is CASIGRTLAGELFF.

As concerns this clone: A read error may account for a junction end that differs from germline. V and J are TRBV14 and TRBJ2-2; 8 bases fit TRBD2. CDR1 is SGHDN, CDR2 FVKESK, per germline. The CDR3 is 15 residues long. The CDR3 DNA reads as TGTGCCAGCAGCGTAGAAGCGGGGGCCACCGGGGAGCTGTTCTTT. This sequence encodes CASSVEAGATGELFF.

This chain uses TRBV9 with TRBJ2-2, with D uncertain. Looked up from germline, CDR1 is SGDLS and CDR2 is YYNGEE. V was clipped by 0 bases and J by 0 bases, with 9 bases between them. There are 16 residues in the CDR3. The CDR3 DNA sequence: TGTGCCAGCAGCGTAGCTAGGACCCCGAACACCGGGGAGCTGTTTTTT. Protein product: CASSVARTPNTGELFF.

V is TRBV7-8 and J is TRBJ2-2; D might be TRBD1 (6 bases). Trimming removed 5 bases from V and 5 bases from J, with 18 bases in between. CDR3 size: 16 residues. Germline CDR1 and CDR2: SGHVS and FQNEAQ. The CDR3 nucleotides read TGTGCCAGCAGCAGATTTGGACAGCGAAATACCGGGGAGCTGTTTTTT. As protein: CASSRFGQRNTGELFF. The variable domain in full, with the rest retrieved from reference TRBV7-8 and TRBJ2-2, is GAGVSQSPRYKVAKRGQDVALRCDPISGHVSLFWYQQALGQGPEFLTYFQNEAQLDKSGLPSDRFFAERPEGSVSTLKIQRTQQEDSAVYLCASSRFGQRNTGELFFGEGSRLTVL.

The chain combines TRBV7-3 with TRBJ2-2; D is perhaps TRBD1 (5 bases). V lost 3 bases and J 6 bases, leaving 5 bases between the germline ends. The CDR3 runs to 12 residues. From germline, CDR1 is SGHTA and CDR2 FQGTGA. CDR3 nucleotide sequence: TGTGCCAGCAGCTTCAGGGCCGGGGAGCTGTTTTTT. Translated, it gives CASSFRAGELFF.

This rearrangement joins TRBV18 to TRBJ2-1; no clear D. From germline, CDR1 is KGHSH and CDR2 LQKENI. With 3 bases removed from V and 8 bases from J, the gap between germline ends came to 14 bases. The CDR3 runs to 14 residues. As DNA, the CDR3 is TGTGCCAGCTCACCGAGTCCAGTATCCCATGAGCAGTTCTTC. It codes for CASSPSPVSHEQFF.

The rearrangement joins TRBV6-5 to TRBJ2-7; 9 bases fit TRBD2. Germline V gives CDR1 MNHEY, CDR2 SVGAGI. CDR3 size: 14 residues. V shed 6 bases, J shed 9 bases, and the junction held 12 bases outside the gene matches. CDR3 in amino acids: CASRRGGGDPVQYF. CDR3 nucleotide sequence: TGTGCCAGCAGGCGGGGGGGCGGGGACCCTGTGCAGTACTTC.

This clone showed up just a few times. The CDR3 here is CASSYSRGVGNQPQHF. In nucleotides, the CDR3 is TGTGCCAGCAGTTACTCCAGGGGAGTCGGCAATCAGCCCCAGCATTTT. The J gene is TRBJ1-5, the V gene TRBV6-5; perhaps TRBD1 as D (6 bases). CDR1 MNHEY and CDR2 SVGAGI come from the germline V gene. Trimming pared 0 bases from V and 2 bases from J, leaving 11 bases between. CDR3 length: 16 residues.

The chain has TRBV15 and TRBJ2-7; 8 nucleotides align to TRBD1. V shed 4 bases, J shed 2 bases, and the junction held 4 bases outside the gene matches. Per germline, CDR1 LNHNV and CDR2 YYDKDF (reference sequence). The CDR3 totals 14 residues. The CDR3 bases are TGTGCCACCAGCATGAGGACAGGGCCCTACGAGCAGTACTTC. Translated, it gives CATSMRTGPYEQYF.

In regard to this clone: One end of the junction fails to match germline, which may point to a read error. The rearrangement links TRBV7-7 to TRBJ2-3; 9 positions agree with TRBD2. This CDR3 contains 14 residues. CDR1 and CDR2 (germline): SSHAT, FNYEAQ (reference sequence). The CDR3 region is CASSLAGGTDTQYF. The CDR3 coding sequence is TGTGCTAGCAGCTTAGCGGGGGGCACAGATACGCAGTATTTT.

This clone was observed a single time. This chain joins TRBV6-5 and TRBJ1-2, with D tentatively TRBD1 (6 bases). The V and J ends lost 5 bases and 5 bases respectively, with 12 bases between them. This CDR3 contains 13 residues. Germline-derived CDR1 and CDR2 are MNHEY and SVGAGI. CDR3 residues: CASSAAGVYGYTF. In DNA, the CDR3 is TGTGCCAGCAGTGCCGCAGGGGTTTATGGCTACACCTTC.

The chain is built from TRBV6-1 and TRBJ2-2; 10 bases are a match to TRBD2. Germline CDR1 is MNHNS and CDR2 is SASEGT. The CDR3 is made up of 16 amino acids. V was clipped by 6 bases and J by 3 bases; unmatched bases: 7. DNA for the CDR3: TGTGCCAGCAGAGAACCTAGCGGGGGCCACACCGGGGAGCTGTTTTTT. Amino acid sequence: CASREPSGGHTGELFF.

V and J are TRBV7-2 and TRBJ2-3; 8 bases map to TRBD2. CDR1 is SGHTA and CDR2 is FQGNSA in the germline V gene. The J segment lost 4 bases and the V segment lost 4 bases, leaving 7 bases of the junction unmatched. The CDR3 contains 15 residues. The CDR3 spells CASSSSGGASDTQYF. DNA for the CDR3: TGTGCCAGCAGCTCCTCCGGGGGGGCGTCAGATACGCAGTATTTT.

The V gene is TRBV6-5, the J gene TRBJ2-3; the D is unclear. The V and J ends lost 2 bases and 6 bases respectively, with 9 bases between them. The CDR3 has 13 residues. In germline, CDR1 is MNHEY, CDR2 SVGAGI. This chain's CDR3 is CASSYRDGDTQYF. CDR3 DNA sequence: TGTGCCAGCAGTTACAGGGATGGCGATACGCAGTATTTT.

The V call is TRBV18, the J call TRBJ2-7; D is unresolved. The CDR3 consists of 11 residues. Germline assignment: CDR1 KGHSH and CDR2 LQKENI. Trimming left V 7 bases short and J 5 bases short, with 9 bases between. CDR3 in DNA: TGTGCCAGCTTCACCAGCCACGAGCAGTACTTC. Residues: CASFTSHEQYF. Full variable domain (rest looked up from reference TRBV18 and TRBJ2-7): NAGVMQNPRHLVRRRGQEARLRCSPMKGHSHVYWYRQLPEEGLKFMVYLQKENIIDESGMPKERFSAEFPKEGPSILRIQQVVRGDSAAYFCASFTSHEQYFGPGTRLTVT.

The chain uses TRBV11-1 and TRBJ2-3; D is possibly TRBD1 (5 bases). CDR3 length: 15 amino acids. Trimming shortened V by 5 bases and J by 4 bases, and 16 bases separated the two germline ends. The germline V gene encodes CDR1 SGHAT and CDR2 FQDESV (reference sequence). The CDR3 region has the DNA TGTGCCAGCAGCCGGACACTAAGGGATTCAGATACGCAGTATTTT. Translated, it gives CASSRTLRDSDTQYF. The variable domain in full, completed from reference TRBV11-1 and TRBJ2-3, reads EAEVAQSPRYKITEKSQAVAFWCDPISGHATLYWYRQILGQGPELLVQFQDESVVDDSQLPKDRFSAERLKGVDSTLKIQPAELGDSAMYLCASSRTLRDSDTQYFGPGTRLTVL.

This clone was counted between two and nine times. The identical CDR3 is also encoded by other nucleotide sequences in the sample. The chain combines TRBV7-9 with TRBJ1-4, with 8 bases identical to TRBD1. Per the germline V gene, CDR1 is SEHNR and CDR2 is FQNEAQ (reference sequence). The ends lost 4 bases at V and 4 bases at J; junction bases unmatched: 2. The CDR3 is 14 amino acids. As DNA, the CDR3 is TGTGCCAGCAGCTCGGGACAGGATAATGAAAAACTGTTTTTT. Translating it yields CASSSGQDNEKLFF.

The chain uses TRBV29-1 and TRBJ2-5, with D perhaps given as TRBD1 or TRBD2 (5 bases each). The germline CDR1 and CDR2 sequences are SQVTM and ANQGSEA. The CDR3 has 14 residues. Between the trimmed V and J ends, which lost 7 bases and 7 bases, there was a span of 22 bases. This CDR3 is CSATIGDGAWTQYF. CDR3 DNA sequence: TGCAGCGCGACAATCGGGGACGGGGCCTGGACCCAGTACTTC.

The rearrangement links TRBV7-3 to TRBJ2-3, with 8 positions matching TRBD2. Germline V lookup: CDR1 SGHTA, CDR2 FQGTGA. The CDR3 sequence is 15 residues long. Trimming cost V 6 bases and J 2 bases; bases outside gene matches: 7. CDR3 nucleotide sequence: TGTGCCAGCAGTCCTAAACTAGCGGACACAGATACGCAGTATTTT. Its translation: CASSPKLADTDTQYF.

This chain joins TRBV30 and TRBJ2-1; possibly TRBD2 for D (5 bases). V gave up 2 bases and J gave up 7 bases, with 18 bases separating them. CDR3 length: 15 residues. Germline V gives CDR1 GTSNPN, CDR2 SVGIG (reference sequence). The CDR3 DNA sequence: TGTGCCTGGAGTTCAGCTTGGGAGCGTTGGAATGAGCAGTTCTTC. This encodes CAWSSAWERWNEQFF.

The chain joins TRBV5-1 to TRBJ1-2, with 8 nucleotides matching TRBD1. The CDR3 runs to 16 residues. Trimming removed 2 bases from V and 6 bases from J; junction bases left unmatched: 12. The germline V gene has CDR1 SGHRS and CDR2 YFSETQ. The CDR3 sequence: CASSFSTGVMSDGYTF. The CDR3 coding sequence is TGCGCCAGCAGCTTTTCGACAGGGGTTATGTCTGATGGCTACACCTTC.

V and J are TRBV7-2 and TRBJ2-3, with D perhaps TRBD1 or TRBD2 (5 bases each). Looked up from germline, CDR1 is SGHTA and CDR2 is FQGNSA. This CDR3 region has 16 residues. V dropped 0 bases and J dropped 4 bases, with 14 bases sitting between them. The CDR3 loop is CASSLAGTRGPDTQYF. In DNA form, the CDR3 reads TGTGCCAGCAGCTTAGCTGGGACCCGAGGGCCAGATACGCAGTATTTT.

The gene calls are TRBV7-2 and TRBJ2-5, with 8 bases aligning to TRBD1. Germline CDR1 and CDR2: SGHTA and FQGNSA. Trimming took 4 bases from V and 4 from J; bases not matched to a gene: 5. CDR3 length: 14 residues. CDR3 protein: CASSSGQGGETQYF. The CDR3 DNA reads as TGTGCCAGCAGCTCTGGACAGGGCGGAGAGACCCAGTACTTC.